This passage covers 12 T cell receptor beta chains from one sample sequenced in a study of cytomegalovirus exposure and HLA in healthy donors. The PCR employed 60 Vbeta primers together with 13 Jbeta primers. Assay used: immunoSEQ multiplex PCR; TCRdb lists only in-frame clones, some missing. Among approximately 150,000 clones listed, 80% were seen once. The sequenced sample was PBMCs. These receptors all come from a man aged 35 to 55 in good health and CMV-seronegative.

This clone occurred a few times. DNA of the CDR3: TGTGCTAGTGGGAGGCGGGACGAGCAGTACTTC. Translated, it gives CASGRRDEQYF. The V and J genes are TRBV12-5 and TRBJ2-7, with a weak D call TRBD2 (5 bases). Trimming cost V 6 bases and J 5 bases, with 8 bases left between them. The CDR3 has 11 residues. The V gene's germline CDR1 is LGHNT and CDR2 FRNRAP.

The chain combines TRBV19 with TRBJ1-2; 7 bases align to TRBD1. The CDR3 loop spans 13 amino acids. Losses at the gene ends were 5 bases for V and 8 bases for J; bases not matched to a gene: 8. From germline, CDR1 is LNHDA and CDR2 SQIVND (reference sequence). CDR3 loop: CASSLTGMRGYTF. The CDR3 DNA follows: TGTGCCAGTAGTTTGACAGGGATGAGGGGCTACACCTTC.

The rearrangement uses TRBV7-9 and TRBJ2-1, with D possibly TRBD2 on 7 matching bases. V lost 3 bases to trimming and J lost 4 bases, with 10 bases between them. There are 14 residues in the CDR3. The V gene's germline CDR1 is SEHNR and CDR2 FQNEAQ (reference sequence). CDR3 residues: CASSFEGGYNEQFF. As DNA, the CDR3 is TGTGCCAGCAGCTTTGAGGGGGGGTACAATGAGCAGTTCTTC.

The chain joins TRBV19 to TRBJ2-1; 9 bases align to TRBD1. V lost 9 bases, J lost 3 bases, and 9 bases stayed unmatched. The germline V gene encodes CDR1 LNHDA and CDR2 SQIVND (reference sequence). The CDR3 spans 15 residues. Here the CDR3 reads CASLGGQGIYNEQFF. The CDR3 DNA is TGTGCCAGCCTGGGGGGACAGGGAATCTACAATGAGCAGTTCTTC.

The CDR3 coding sequence is TGCGCCAGCAGCCAAGTCGAGGGTAATCGGCAGTACTTC. Protein product: CASSQVEGNRQYF. V gene TRBV4-1 combines with J gene TRBJ2-5, with a tentative D call TRBD2 (5 bases). Germline CDR1 MGHRA, CDR2 YSYEKL. There are 13 residues in the CDR3. V shed 1 base and J shed 11 bases, with 14 bases lying between them.

The chain couples TRBV19 to TRBJ1-3, with D uncertain. V dropped 5 bases and J dropped 4 bases, with 15 bases sitting between them. The germline CDR1 and CDR2 sequences are LNHDA and SQIVND (reference sequence). The CDR3 extends over 15 amino acids. The CDR3 sequence is CASSFASITGNTIYF. As DNA, the CDR3 is TGTGCCAGTAGTTTCGCCTCCATCACAGGAAACACCATATATTTT.

The CDR3 protein is CASSIPTGPASTGELFF. As DNA, the CDR3 is TGTGCCAGTAGTATCCCGACAGGGCCTGCTTCCACCGGGGAGCTGTTTTTT. The chain is built from TRBV19 and TRBJ2-2; 7 positions match TRBD1. V gave up 3 bases and J gave up 4 bases; unmatched junction bases: 11. The CDR3 length is 17 residues. CDR1 and CDR2 from the germline V gene are LNHDA and SQIVND (reference sequence).

This clone was counted once. This chain's CDR3 is CASSQDRWLGRGSPLHF. In nucleotides, the CDR3 is TGCGCCAGCAGCCAAGATCGGTGGTTGGGCAGGGGATCACCCCTCCACTTT. This sequence joins TRBV4-1 and TRBJ1-6; maybe TRBD1 (6 bases). Germline V gene sequence: CDR1 MGHRA, CDR2 YSYEKL. CDR3 size: 17 residues. Trimming cost V 0 bases and J 10 bases, with 19 bases left between them.

The sample holds one count of this clone. This chain connects TRBV11-2 to TRBJ1-1; 7 bases are a match to TRBD1. Per germline, CDR1 SGHAT and CDR2 FQNNGV. The ends lost 6 bases at V and 4 bases at J; junction bases unmatched: 17. CDR3 size: 17 residues. The CDR3 sequence is CASRVDRQGLRATEAFF. DNA of the CDR3: TGTGCCAGCAGAGTTGATAGACAGGGTTTAAGAGCCACTGAAGCTTTCTTT.

The CDR3 DNA reads as TGTGCCAGCAGCCAAGGACAGTTAGCAACTAATGAAAAACTGTTTTTT. This translates into CASSQGQLATNEKLFF. This sequence joins TRBV14 and TRBJ1-4; a possible D gene is TRBD1 (5 bases). The CDR3 covers 16 residues. The germline V gene has CDR1 SGHDN and CDR2 FVKESK. V lost 1 base to trimming and J lost 0 bases, with 9 bases between them. Drawing the rest from reference TRBV14 and TRBJ1-4, the complete variable domain is EAGVTQFPSHSVIEKGQTVTLRCDPISGHDNLYWYRRVMGKEIKFLLHFVKESKQDESGMPNNRFLAERTGGTYSTLKVQPAELEDSGVYFCASSQGQLATNEKLFFGSGTQLSVL.

For this clone: One end of the junction varies from germline; a read error may be responsible. The chain uses TRBV5-6 and TRBJ2-5; D is possibly TRBD2 (6 bases). Germline loops: CDR1 SGHDT, CDR2 YYEEEE. This CDR3 region has 13 residues. The CDR3 here is CASSSGDGETQHF. The CDR3 DNA follows: TGTGCCAGCAGCTCGGGGGACGGAGAGACCCAGCACTTC.

Worth noting for this clone: The junction departs from germline at one end; a sequencing error may be responsible. The chain joins TRBV6-5 to TRBJ2-3; the D gene is possibly TRBD2 (6 bases). Germline V CDR1 and CDR2: MNHEY, SVGAGI. This CDR3 contains 14 residues. The CDR3 DNA reads as TGTGCCGGCAGGAGTAGCGGCCGCACAGATACGCAGTATTTT. Protein product: CAGRSSGRTDTQYF.